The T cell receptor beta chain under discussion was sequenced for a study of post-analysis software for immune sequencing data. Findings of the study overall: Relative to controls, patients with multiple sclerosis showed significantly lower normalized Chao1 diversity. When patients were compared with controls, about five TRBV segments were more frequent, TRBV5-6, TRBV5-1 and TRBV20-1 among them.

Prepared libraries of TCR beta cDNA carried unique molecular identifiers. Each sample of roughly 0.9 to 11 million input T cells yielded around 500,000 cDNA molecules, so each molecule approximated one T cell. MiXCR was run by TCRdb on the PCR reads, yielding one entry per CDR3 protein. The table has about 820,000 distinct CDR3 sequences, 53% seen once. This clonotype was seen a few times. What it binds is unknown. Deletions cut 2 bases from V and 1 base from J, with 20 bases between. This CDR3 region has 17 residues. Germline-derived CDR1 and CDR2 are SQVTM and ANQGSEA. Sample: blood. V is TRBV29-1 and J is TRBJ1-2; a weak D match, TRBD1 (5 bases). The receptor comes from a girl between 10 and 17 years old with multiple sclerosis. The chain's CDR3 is CSVERALTAGINYGYTF. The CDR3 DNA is TGCAGCGTTGAAAGGGCCTTAACTGCAGGGATTAACTATGGCTACACCTTC.